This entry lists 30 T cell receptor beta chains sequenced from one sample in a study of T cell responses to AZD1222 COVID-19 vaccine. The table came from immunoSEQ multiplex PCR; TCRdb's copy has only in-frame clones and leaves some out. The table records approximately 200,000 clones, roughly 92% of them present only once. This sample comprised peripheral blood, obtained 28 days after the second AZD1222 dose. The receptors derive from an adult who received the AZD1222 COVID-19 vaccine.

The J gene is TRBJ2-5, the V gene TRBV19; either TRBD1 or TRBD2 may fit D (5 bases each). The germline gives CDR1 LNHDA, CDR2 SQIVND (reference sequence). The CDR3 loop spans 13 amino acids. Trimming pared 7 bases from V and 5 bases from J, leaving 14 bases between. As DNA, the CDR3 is TGTGCCAGTACCCCGCCATGGGGGGAGACCCAGTACTTC. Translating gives CASTPPWGETQYF.

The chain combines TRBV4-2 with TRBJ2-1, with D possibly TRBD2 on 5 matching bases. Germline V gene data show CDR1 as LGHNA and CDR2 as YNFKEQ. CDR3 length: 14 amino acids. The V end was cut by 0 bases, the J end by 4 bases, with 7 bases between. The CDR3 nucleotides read TGTGCCAGCAGCCAAGAAAAGCGGTACAATGAGCAGTTCTTC. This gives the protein CASSQEKRYNEQFF.

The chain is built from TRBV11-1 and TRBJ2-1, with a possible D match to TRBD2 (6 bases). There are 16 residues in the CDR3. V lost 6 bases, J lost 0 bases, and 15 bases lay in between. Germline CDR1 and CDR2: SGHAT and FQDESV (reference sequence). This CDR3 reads CASSFTGDPSYNEQFF. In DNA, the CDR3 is TGTGCCAGCAGTTTCACGGGGGATCCCTCCTACAATGAGCAGTTCTTC.

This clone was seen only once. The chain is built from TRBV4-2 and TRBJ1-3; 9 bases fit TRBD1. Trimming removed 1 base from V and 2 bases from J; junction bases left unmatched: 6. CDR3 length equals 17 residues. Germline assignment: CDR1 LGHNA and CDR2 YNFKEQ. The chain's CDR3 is CASSQGETGGTGNTIYF. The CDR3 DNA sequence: TGTGCCAGCAGCCAAGGTGAGACAGGGGGAACTGGAAACACCATATATTTT.

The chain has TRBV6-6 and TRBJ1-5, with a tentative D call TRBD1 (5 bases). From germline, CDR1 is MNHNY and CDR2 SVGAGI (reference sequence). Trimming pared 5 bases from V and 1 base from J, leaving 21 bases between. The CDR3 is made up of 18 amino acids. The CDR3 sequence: CASSQSPPGSVSNQPQHF. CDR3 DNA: TGTGCCAGCAGTCAATCACCCCCAGGGTCGGTGAGCAATCAGCCCCAGCATTTT.

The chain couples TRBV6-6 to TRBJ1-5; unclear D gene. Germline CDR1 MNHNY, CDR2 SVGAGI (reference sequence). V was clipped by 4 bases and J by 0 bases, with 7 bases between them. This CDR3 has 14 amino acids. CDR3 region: CASSSQNSNQPQHF. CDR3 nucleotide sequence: TGTGCCAGCAGTTCACAGAATAGCAATCAGCCCCAGCATTTT.

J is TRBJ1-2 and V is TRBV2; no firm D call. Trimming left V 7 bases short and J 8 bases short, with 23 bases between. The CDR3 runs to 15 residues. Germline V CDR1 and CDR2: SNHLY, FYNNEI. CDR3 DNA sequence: TGTGCCAGCACCCCGGCGGCAGGCCGAGGTGAGGGCTACACCTTC. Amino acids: CASTPAAGRGEGYTF.

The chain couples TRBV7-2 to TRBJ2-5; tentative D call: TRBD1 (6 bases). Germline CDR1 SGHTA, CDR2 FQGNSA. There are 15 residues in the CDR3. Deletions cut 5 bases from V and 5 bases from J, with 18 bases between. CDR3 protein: CASSIQGRSSETQYF. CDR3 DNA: TGTGCCAGCAGCATACAGGGACGGTCTAGTGAGACCCAGTACTTC.

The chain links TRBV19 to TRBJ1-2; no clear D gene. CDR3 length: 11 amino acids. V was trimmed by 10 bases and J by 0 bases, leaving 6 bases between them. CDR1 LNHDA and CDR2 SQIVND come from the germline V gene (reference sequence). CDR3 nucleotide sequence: TGTGCCACCAGAGCTAACTATGGCTACACCTTC. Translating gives CATRANYGYTF.

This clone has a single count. This chain's CDR3 is CASSLAFQTAKNIQYF. The CDR3 nucleotides are TGTGCCAGCAGCTTAGCGTTTCAGACAGCCAAAAACATTCAGTACTTC. The J gene is TRBJ2-4, the V gene TRBV7-9; no firm D call. Per germline, CDR1 SEHNR and CDR2 FQNEAQ (reference sequence). Trimming took 0 bases from V and 0 from J, leaving 9 bases between them. CDR3 length: 16 residues.

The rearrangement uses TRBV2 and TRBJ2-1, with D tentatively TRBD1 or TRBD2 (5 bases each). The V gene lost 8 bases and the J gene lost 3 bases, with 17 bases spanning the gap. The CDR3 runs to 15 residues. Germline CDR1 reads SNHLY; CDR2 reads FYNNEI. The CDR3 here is CASRYGTVSYNEQFF. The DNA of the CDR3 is TGTGCCAGCCGTTACGGGACGGTAAGCTACAATGAGCAGTTCTTC.

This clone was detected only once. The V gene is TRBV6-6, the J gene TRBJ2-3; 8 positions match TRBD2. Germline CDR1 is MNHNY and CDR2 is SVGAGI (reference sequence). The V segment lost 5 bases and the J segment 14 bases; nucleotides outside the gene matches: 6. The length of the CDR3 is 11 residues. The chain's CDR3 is CASSKTGGLYF. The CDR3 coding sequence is TGTGCCAGCAGTAAAACGGGGGGGCTGTATTTT.

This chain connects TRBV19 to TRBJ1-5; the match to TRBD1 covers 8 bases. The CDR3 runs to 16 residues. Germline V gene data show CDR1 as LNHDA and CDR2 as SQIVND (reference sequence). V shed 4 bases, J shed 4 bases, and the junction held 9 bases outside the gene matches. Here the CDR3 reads CASSTDRQGPNQPQHF. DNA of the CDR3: TGTGCCAGTAGTACCGACCGACAGGGGCCGAATCAGCCCCAGCATTTT.

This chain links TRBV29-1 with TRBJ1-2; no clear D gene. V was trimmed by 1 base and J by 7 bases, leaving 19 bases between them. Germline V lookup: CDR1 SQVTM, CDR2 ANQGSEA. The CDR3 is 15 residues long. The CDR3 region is CSVEGFKGLMRGYTF. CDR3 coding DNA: TGCAGCGTTGAAGGGTTTAAGGGATTGATGCGTGGCTACACCTTC.

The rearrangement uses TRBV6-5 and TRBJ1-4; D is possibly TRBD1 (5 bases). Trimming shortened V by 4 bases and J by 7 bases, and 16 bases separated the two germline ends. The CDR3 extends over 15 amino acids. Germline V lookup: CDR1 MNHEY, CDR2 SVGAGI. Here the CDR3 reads CASSSYQGVGEKLFF. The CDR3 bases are TGTGCCAGCAGTTCTTATCAGGGCGTAGGTGAAAAACTGTTTTTT.

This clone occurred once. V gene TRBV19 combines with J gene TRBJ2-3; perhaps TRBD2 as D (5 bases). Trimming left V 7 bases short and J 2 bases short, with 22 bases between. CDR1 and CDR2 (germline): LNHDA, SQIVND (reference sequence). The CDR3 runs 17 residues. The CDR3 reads CASNPTLGSRLTDTQYF. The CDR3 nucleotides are TGTGCCAGTAACCCGACGCTGGGGAGTCGCCTCACAGATACGCAGTATTTT.

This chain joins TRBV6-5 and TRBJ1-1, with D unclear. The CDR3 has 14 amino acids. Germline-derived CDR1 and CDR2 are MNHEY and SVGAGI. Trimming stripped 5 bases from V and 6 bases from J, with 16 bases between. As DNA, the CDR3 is TGTGCCAGCAGTCCCACCGGGCGTCAGGCTGAAGCTTTCTTT. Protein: CASSPTGRQAEAFF.

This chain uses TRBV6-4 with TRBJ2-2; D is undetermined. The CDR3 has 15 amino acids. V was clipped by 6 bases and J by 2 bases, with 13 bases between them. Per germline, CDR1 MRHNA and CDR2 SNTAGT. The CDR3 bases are TGTGCCAGCAGGATGGGGTCTTCTAACACCGGGGAGCTGTTTTTT. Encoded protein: CASRMGSSNTGELFF.

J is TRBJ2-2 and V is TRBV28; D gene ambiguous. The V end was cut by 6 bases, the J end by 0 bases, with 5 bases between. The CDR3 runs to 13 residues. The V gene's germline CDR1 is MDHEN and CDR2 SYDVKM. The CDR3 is CASRPANTGELFF. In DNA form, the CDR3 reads TGTGCCAGCAGGCCAGCGAACACCGGGGAGCTGTTTTTT. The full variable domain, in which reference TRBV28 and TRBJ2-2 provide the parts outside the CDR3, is DVKVTQSSRYLVKRTGEKVFLECVQDMDHENMFWYRQDPGLGLRLIYFSYDVKMKEKGDIPEGYSVSREKKERFSLILESASTNQTSMYLCASRPANTGELFFGEGSRLTVL.

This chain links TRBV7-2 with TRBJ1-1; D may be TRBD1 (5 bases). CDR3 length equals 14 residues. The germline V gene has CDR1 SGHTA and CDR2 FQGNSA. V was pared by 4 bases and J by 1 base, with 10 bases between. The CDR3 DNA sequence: TGTGCCAGCAGCTCCCAGGGACGGAACACTGAAGCTTTCTTT. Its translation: CASSSQGRNTEAFF. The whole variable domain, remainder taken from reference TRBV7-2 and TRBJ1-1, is GAGVSQSPSNKVTEKGKDVELRCDPISGHTALYWYRQSLGQGLEFLIYFQGNSAPDKSGLPSDRFSAERTGGSVSTLTIQRTQQEDSAVYLCASSSQGRNTEAFFGQGTRLTVV.

The CDR3, as DNA: TGTGCCAGCAGCCAAGTCGTGGCCGCCGGTTTGGCCCTCCACTTT. Protein sequence: CASSQVVAAGLALHF. This chain uses TRBV3-1 (or the pseudogene TRBV3-2) with TRBJ1-6; no reliable D call. This CDR3 is built from 15 residues. With 1 base removed from V and 14 bases from J, the gap between germline ends came to 18 bases. CDR1 LGHDT and CDR2 YNNKEL come from the germline V gene (reference sequence).

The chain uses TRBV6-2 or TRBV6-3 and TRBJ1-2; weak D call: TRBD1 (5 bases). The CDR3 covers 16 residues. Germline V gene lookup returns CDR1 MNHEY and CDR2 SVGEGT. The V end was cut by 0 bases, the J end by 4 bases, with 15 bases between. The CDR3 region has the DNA TGTGCCAGCAGTTACTCGAGCGGATCCCAGGGCTATGGCTACACCTTC. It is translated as CASSYSSGSQGYGYTF.

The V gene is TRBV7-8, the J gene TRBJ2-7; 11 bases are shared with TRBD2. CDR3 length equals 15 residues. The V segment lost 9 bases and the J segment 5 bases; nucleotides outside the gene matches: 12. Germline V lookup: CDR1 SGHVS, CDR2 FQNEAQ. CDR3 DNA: TGTGCCAGTGCCCTCGGGACTAGCGGATTCCACGAGCAGTACTTC. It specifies CASALGTSGFHEQYF.

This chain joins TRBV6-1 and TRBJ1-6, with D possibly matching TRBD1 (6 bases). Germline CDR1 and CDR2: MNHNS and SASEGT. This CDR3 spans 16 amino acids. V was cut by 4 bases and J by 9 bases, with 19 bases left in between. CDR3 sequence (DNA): TGTGCCAGCAGTGGACGCCGGGACAACTATCTTTCACCCCTCCACTTT. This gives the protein CASSGRRDNYLSPLHF.

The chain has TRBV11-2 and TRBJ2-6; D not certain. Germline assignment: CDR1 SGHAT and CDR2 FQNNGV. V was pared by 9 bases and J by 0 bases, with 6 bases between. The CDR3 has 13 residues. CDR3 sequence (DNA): TGTGCCAGAAAACTCTCTGGGGCCAACGTCCTGACTTTC. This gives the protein CARKLSGANVLTF.

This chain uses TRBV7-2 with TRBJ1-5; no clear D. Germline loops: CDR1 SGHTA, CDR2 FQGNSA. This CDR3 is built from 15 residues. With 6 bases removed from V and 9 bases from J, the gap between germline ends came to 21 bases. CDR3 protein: CASSLDRYSPGPQHF. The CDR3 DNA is TGTGCCAGCAGTCTAGACCGATACTCTCCCGGGCCCCAGCATTTT.

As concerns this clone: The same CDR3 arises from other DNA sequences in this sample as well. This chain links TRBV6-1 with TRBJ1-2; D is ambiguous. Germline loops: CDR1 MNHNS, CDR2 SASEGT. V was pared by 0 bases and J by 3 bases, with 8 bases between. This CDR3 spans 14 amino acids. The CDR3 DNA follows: TGTGCCAGCAGTGAAGCCACGGCGGACTATGGCTACACCTTC. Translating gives CASSEATADYGYTF.

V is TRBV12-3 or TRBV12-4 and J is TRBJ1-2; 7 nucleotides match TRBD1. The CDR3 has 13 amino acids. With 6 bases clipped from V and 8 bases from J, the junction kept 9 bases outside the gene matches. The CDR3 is CASRYKGARGYTF. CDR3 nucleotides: TGTGCCAGCAGATATAAGGGGGCACGAGGCTACACCTTC.

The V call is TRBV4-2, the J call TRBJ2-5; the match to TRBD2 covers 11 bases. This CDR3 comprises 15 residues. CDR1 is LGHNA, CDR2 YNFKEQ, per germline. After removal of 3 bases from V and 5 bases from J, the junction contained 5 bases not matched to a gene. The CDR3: CASSHVAGGRETQYF. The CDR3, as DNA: TGTGCCAGCAGCCACGTAGCGGGGGGGAGGGAGACCCAGTACTTC.

For the CDR3, the DNA is TGTGCCAGCTCCGATGCAGGCAGGGGCTCTGGGGCCAACGTCCTGACTTTC. Residues: CASSDAGRGSGANVLTF. The V call is TRBV28, the J call TRBJ2-6, with a tentative D call TRBD1 (6 bases). The V end lost 8 bases, the J end lost 0 bases, and 17 bases lay between the germline ends. This CDR3 is built from 17 residues. CDR1 and CDR2 (germline): MDHEN, SYDVKM.